These 18 T cell receptor beta chains share one sample of origin, sequenced in a study of tumor-infiltrating lymphocytes in primary liver carcinoma. Production of TCR beta cDNA used 500 ng total RNA together with a constant-region primer. TCR beta libraries came from three nested multiplex PCR rounds using slightly modified ARM-PCR. It was with TRBV1-TRBV30 forward primers and a C-beta reverse primer that the first two PCR rounds were run, at around 10 cycles each. TCRdb re-called the multiplex PCR reads through MiXCR, storing one row per CDR3 protein. The data show 330,000 or so distinct CDR3 sequences, around 60% seen once. They got blood RNA out of unsorted whole blood and also pulled out germline DNA. Material for sequencing was peripheral blood. The receptor set was obtained from a middle-aged man with primary liver carcinoma and hepatitis B virus infection.

This clonotype was picked up a small number of times. This chain links TRBV28 with TRBJ2-4; possible D gene TRBD1, 6 bases. The CDR3 is 15 residues long. Trimming pared 4 bases from V and 1 base from J, leaving 11 bases between. Germline loops: CDR1 MDHEN, CDR2 SYDVKM. The CDR3 reads CASSSPQGAKNIQYF. CDR3 DNA sequence: TGTGCCAGCAGTTCACCGCAGGGGGCCAAAAACATTCAGTACTTC.

This clonotype was seen a handful of times. The J gene is TRBJ1-2, the V gene TRBV7-9; TRBD1 agrees at 7 bases. Germline V gives CDR1 SEHNR, CDR2 FQNEAQ (reference sequence). V gave up 3 bases and J gave up 1 base; unmatched junction bases: 8. The CDR3 has 16 residues. The DNA of the CDR3 is TGTGCCAGCAGCTTCCCCGGGACAGTGTTTAACTATGGCTACACCTTC. Its protein product is CASSFPGTVFNYGYTF. Together with reference TRBV7-9 and TRBJ1-2, the CDR3 gives the full variable domain: DTGVSQNPRHKITKRGQNVTFRCDPISEHNRLYWYRQTLGQGPEFLTYFQNEAQLEKSRLLSDRFSAERPKGSFSTLEIQRTEQGDSAMYLCASSFPGTVFNYGYTFGSGTRLTVV.

Only one count was recorded for this clonotype. Since a much larger clone is just one base distant, this may be a read error. The chain carries TRBV4-2 and TRBJ2-3; 7 bases map to TRBD2. The CDR3 contains 16 residues. CDR1 and CDR2 (germline): LGHNA, YNFKEQ. CDR3: CARRQKRDGGSDTQYF. CDR3 nucleotides: TGCGCCAGAAGACAAAAGCGGGATGGTGGATCAGATACGCAGTATTTT.

Regarding this clonotype: One junction end disagrees with the germline gene, perhaps due to a read error. This chain uses TRBV11-2 with TRBJ2-7, with D maybe TRBD2 (7 bases). This CDR3 spans 15 amino acids. CDR1 is SGHAT, CDR2 FQNNGV, per germline. The CDR3 DNA reads as TGTGCCAGCAGCCTTTGGGGGGGACAAAGATACGGGCAGTACTTC. This encodes CASSLWGGQRYGQYF.

A remark on this clonotype: A clone one base away is much larger, so this may be a read error. The J gene is TRBJ2-1, the V gene TRBV6-6; possible D gene TRBD2, 5 bases. There are 15 residues in the CDR3. Germline V gives CDR1 MNHNY, CDR2 SVGAGI (reference sequence). The CDR3: CASSYSSSGLNKQFF. CDR3 nucleotides: TGTGCCAGCAGTTACTCGAGCAGCGGACTCAATAAGCAGTTCTTC.

This sequence joins TRBV28 and TRBJ1-1; no clear D gene. The CDR3 is 15 amino acids. Trimming took off 5 bases at V and 1 base at J, with 14 bases between the two ends. Germline CDR1 MDHEN, CDR2 SYDVKM. The CDR3 here is CASSPRGVGNTEAFF. Written as DNA, the CDR3 is TGTGCCAGCAGTCCGCGCGGGGTAGGGAACACTGAAGCTTTCTTT.

This chain joins TRBV11-2 and TRBJ1-2; 7 bases line up with TRBD1. With V trimmed by 0 bases and J by 10 bases, 17 bases remained unmatched. Germline loops: CDR1 SGHAT, CDR2 FQNNGV. The CDR3 is 17 amino acids. The CDR3 here is CASSLEGAAGGVNAYTF. CDR3 bases: TGTGCCAGCAGCTTAGAGGGTGCGGCAGGGGGAGTGAATGCCTACACCTTC.

At least ten counts were recorded for this clonotype. This sequence joins TRBV12-3 or TRBV12-4 and TRBJ2-3; D is perhaps TRBD1 (6 bases). CDR3 length equals 16 residues. V was shortened by 2 bases and J by 2 bases, with 14 bases between the two germline ends. The CDR3: CASSLSHRVATDTQYF. The CDR3 coding sequence is TGTGCCAGCAGTTTATCCCACAGGGTGGCCACAGATACGCAGTATTTT.

The V gene is TRBV19, the J gene TRBJ1-1; 12 positions match TRBD1. The germline CDR1 and CDR2 sequences are LNHDA and SQIVND (reference sequence). Trimming cost V 1 base and J 4 bases; bases outside gene matches: 7. This CDR3 comprises 17 residues. The CDR3 DNA sequence: TGTGCCAGTAGTATAGTTGGGACAGGGGGCAGGAGCACTGAAGCTTTCTTT. This gives the protein CASSIVGTGGRSTEAFF. The full variable domain, its missing parts supplied by reference TRBV19 and TRBJ1-1, is DGGITQSPKYLFRKEGQNVTLSCEQNLNHDAMYWYRQDPGQGLRLIYYSQIVNDFQKGDIAEGYSVSREKKESFPLTVTSAQKNPTAFYLCASSIVGTGGRSTEAFFGQGTRLTVV.

This clonotype occurred many times. The chain couples TRBV11-2 to TRBJ2-7; the match to TRBD2 covers 8 bases. The CDR3 runs to 14 residues. CDR1 SGHAT and CDR2 FQNNGV come from the germline V gene. Trimming took 2 bases from V and 3 from J; bases not matched to a gene: 3. CDR3 in amino acids: CASSLSGTSYEQYF. CDR3 coding DNA: TGTGCCAGCAGCTTATCCGGGACTAGCTACGAGCAGTACTTC.

The chain uses TRBV6-1 and TRBJ1-5; 8 bases are a match to TRBD1. Losses at the gene ends were 10 bases for V and 6 bases for J; bases not matched to a gene: 14. Germline V lookup: CDR1 MNHNS, CDR2 SASEGT. This CDR3 is built from 15 residues. The DNA for the CDR3 is TGTGCCAACAGCGCCACCGGGACAGGTTTTCAGCCCCAGCATTTT. Its protein is CANSATGTGFQPQHF.

This sequence joins TRBV11-2 and TRBJ2-7; 15 bases map to TRBD2. There are 18 residues in the CDR3. Per germline, CDR1 SGHAT and CDR2 FQNNGV. CDR3 protein: CGSSPRTSGRAPSYEQYF. The CDR3 DNA reads as TGTGGCAGTAGCCCTCGGACTAGCGGGAGGGCCCCCTCCTACGAGCAGTACTTC. Full variable domain (missing parts from reference TRBV11-2 and TRBJ2-7): EAGVAQSPRYKIIEKRQSVAFWCNPISGHATLYWYQQILGQGPKLLIQFQNNGVVDDSQLPKDRFSAERLKGVDSTLKIQPAKLEDSAVYLCGSSPRTSGRAPSYEQYFGPGTRLTVT.

This chain joins TRBV11-2 and TRBJ2-1; the D is unclear. The CDR3 spans 13 residues. Germline-derived CDR1 and CDR2 are SGHAT and FQNNGV. Trimming shortened V by 9 bases and J by 3 bases, and 12 bases separated the two germline ends. The CDR3 is CASTESCYNEQFF. The CDR3 DNA reads as TGTGCCAGTACGGAGAGCTGCTACAATGAGCAGTTCTTC.

This chain connects TRBV6-1 to TRBJ1-5; D is uncertain. The CDR3 totals 16 residues. Germline CDR1 and CDR2: MNHNS and SASEGT. The CDR3 nucleotides are TGTGTCATCAGTGGTAACCCCCACGGTGGCAATCAGCCCCAGCATTTT. This gives the protein CVISGNPHGGNQPQHF.

Only one count was recorded for this clonotype. A clone one base away is much larger, so this may be a read error. The genes are TRBV10-3 and TRBJ2-7; weak D call: TRBD1 (6 bases). CDR1 and CDR2 (germline): ENHRY, SYGVKD. This CDR3 has 11 amino acids. V lost 10 bases to trimming and J lost 8 bases, with 15 bases between them. In DNA form, the CDR3 reads TGTGCCACCCTGGGGGCGGACCAGCAGTACTTC. It translates to CATLGADQQYF.

As concerns this clonotype: One end of the junction does not line up with germline, which may come from a read error. The gene calls are TRBV5-5 and TRBJ1-1; no definite D call. The CDR3 contains 14 residues. Germline V lookup: CDR1 SGHKS, CDR2 YYEKEE (reference sequence). CDR3 in amino acids: CQQLGGISDTEAFF. For the CDR3, the DNA is TGCCAGCAGCTTGGTGGGATATCGGACACTGAAGCTTTCTTT.

Remarks on this clonotype: This may come from a read error, since a much larger clone is one base off. This chain links TRBV6-5 with TRBJ1-1; D call uncertain. CDR1 is MNHEY, CDR2 SVGAGI, per germline. CDR3 length: 11 residues. The CDR3 region has the DNA TGTGCCAGCAGTTACCTAACAAAAGCTTTATTT. Protein sequence: CASSYLTKALF.

This clonotype has just a few counts. The gene calls are TRBV6-2 or TRBV6-3 and TRBJ2-2; D might be TRBD1 or TRBD2, each matching 6 bases. Trimming took 5 bases from V and 4 from J, leaving 11 bases between them. The germline V gene has CDR1 MNHEY and CDR2 SVGEGT. The CDR3 runs 14 residues. CDR3 loop: CASSDPGATGELFF. Written as DNA, the CDR3 is TGTGCCAGCAGTGACCCGGGGGCCACCGGGGAGCTGTTTTTT.